This T cell receptor (beta chain) was captured by sequencing in a study of human T cells and chemical hapten exposure. Study context: Small pooled library volume differences mainly caused per-sample TCR yield variation.

CDR3 length equals 15 residues. The J segment lost 3 bases and the V segment lost 0 bases, leaving 3 bases of the junction unmatched. Germline lookup yields CDR1 SGHDT and CDR2 YYEEEE. The time point was: pre-sensitization, week 0. Treatment given: therapeutic diphenylcyclopropenone sensitization with weekly scalp DPC. The library attached unique molecular identifiers to individual cDNA molecules. Each CDR3 protein is one row after TCRdb ran MiXCR on the RACE reads. The sample carries approximately 180,000 distinct CDR3 sequences, roughly 30% recorded once. The chain joins TRBV5-6 to TRBJ1-1, with 9 bases lining up with TRBD1. Here the sequenced sample was whole blood, taken in connection with sensitization to the hapten diphenylcyclopropenone (DPC). This TCR was sampled from a woman in her twenties or thirties with alopecia areata. Some clones in this sample may be carry-over from other donors' samples. The CDR3 DNA follows: TGTGCCAGCAGCTTGGGGGACAGGGTACACACTGAAGCTTTCTTT. The encoded protein is CASSLGDRVHTEAFF.